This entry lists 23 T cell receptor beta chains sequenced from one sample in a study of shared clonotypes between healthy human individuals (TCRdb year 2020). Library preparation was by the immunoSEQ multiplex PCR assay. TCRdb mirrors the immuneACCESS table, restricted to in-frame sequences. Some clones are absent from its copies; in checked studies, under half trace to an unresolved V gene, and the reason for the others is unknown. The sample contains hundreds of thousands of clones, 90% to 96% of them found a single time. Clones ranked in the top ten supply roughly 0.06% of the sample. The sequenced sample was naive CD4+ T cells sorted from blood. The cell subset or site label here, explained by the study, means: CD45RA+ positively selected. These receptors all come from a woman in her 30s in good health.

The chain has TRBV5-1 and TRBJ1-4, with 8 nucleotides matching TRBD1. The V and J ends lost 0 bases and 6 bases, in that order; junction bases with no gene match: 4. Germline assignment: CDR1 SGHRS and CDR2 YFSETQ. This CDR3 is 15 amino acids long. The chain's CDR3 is CASSLAEQGDEKLFF. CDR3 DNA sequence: TGCGCCAGCAGCTTGGCCGAACAGGGGGATGAAAAACTGTTTTTT.

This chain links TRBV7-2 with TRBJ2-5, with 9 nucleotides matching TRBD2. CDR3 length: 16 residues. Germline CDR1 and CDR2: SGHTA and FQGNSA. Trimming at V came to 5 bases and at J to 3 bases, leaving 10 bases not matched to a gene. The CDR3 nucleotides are TGTGCCAGCAGCCCCGGGGCTAGCGGGACCGAAGAGACCCAGTACTTC. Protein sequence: CASSPGASGTEETQYF.

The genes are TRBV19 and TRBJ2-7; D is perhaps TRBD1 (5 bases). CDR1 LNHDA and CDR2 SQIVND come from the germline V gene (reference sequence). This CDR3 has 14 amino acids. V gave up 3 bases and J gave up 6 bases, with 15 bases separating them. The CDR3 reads CASSITRDGGEQYF. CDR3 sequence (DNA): TGTGCCAGTAGTATTACCAGGGATGGCGGCGAGCAGTACTTC.

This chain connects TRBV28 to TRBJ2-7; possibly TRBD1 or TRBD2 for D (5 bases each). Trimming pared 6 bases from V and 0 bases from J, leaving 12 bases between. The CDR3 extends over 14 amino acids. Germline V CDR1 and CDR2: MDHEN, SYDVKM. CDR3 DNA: TGTGCCAGCAGAGGGACGGTGGCCTCCTACGAGCAGTACTTC. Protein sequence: CASRGTVASYEQYF.

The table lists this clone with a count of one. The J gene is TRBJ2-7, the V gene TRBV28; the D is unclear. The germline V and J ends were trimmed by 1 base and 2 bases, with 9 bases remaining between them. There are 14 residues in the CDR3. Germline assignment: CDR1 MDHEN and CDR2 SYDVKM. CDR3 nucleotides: TGTGCCAGCAGTTTATTTGGACGGACCTACGAGCAGTACTTC. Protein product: CASSLFGRTYEQYF.

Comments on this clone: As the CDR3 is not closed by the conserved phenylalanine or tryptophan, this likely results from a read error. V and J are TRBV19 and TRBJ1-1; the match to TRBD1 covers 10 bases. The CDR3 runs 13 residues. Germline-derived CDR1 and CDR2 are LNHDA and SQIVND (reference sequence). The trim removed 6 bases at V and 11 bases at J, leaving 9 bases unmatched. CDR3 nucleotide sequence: TGTGCCAGTAGCCCATCCGGACAGGGGGAGGCTTTCTCT. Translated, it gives CASSPSGQGEAFS.

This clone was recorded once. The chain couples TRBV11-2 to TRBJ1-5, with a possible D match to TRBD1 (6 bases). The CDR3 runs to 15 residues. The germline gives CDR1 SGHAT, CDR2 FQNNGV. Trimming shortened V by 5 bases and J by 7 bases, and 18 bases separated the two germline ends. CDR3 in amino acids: CASSRSRGRGQPQHF. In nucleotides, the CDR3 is TGTGCCAGCAGCCGGAGTCGAGGCAGGGGACAGCCCCAGCATTTT.

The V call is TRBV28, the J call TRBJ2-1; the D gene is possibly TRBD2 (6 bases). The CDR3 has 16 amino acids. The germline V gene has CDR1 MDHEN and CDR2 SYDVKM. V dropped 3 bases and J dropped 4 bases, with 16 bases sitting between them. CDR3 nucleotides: TGTGCCAGCAGTTTTATGGGGGGTGGAAGTTACAATGAGCAGTTCTTC. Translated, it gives CASSFMGGGSYNEQFF.

For the CDR3, the DNA is TGTGCCAGCAGCCTCCTAGGGACTACGAAAGATACGCAGTATTTT. Protein product: CASSLLGTTKDTQYF. The chain combines TRBV9 with TRBJ2-3; 7 positions agree with TRBD2. The junction had 10 bases not matched to a gene; V was cut back by 4 bases and J by 5 bases. This CDR3 region has 15 residues. The germline CDR1 and CDR2 sequences are SGDLS and YYNGEE.

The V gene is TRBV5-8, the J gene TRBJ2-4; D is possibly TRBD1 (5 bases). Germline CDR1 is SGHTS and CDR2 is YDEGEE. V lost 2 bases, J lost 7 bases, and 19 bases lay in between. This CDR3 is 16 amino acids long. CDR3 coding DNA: TGTGCCAGCAGCTTCAACCCGGACAATTTTAGGAACATTCAGTACTTC. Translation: CASSFNPDNFRNIQYF.

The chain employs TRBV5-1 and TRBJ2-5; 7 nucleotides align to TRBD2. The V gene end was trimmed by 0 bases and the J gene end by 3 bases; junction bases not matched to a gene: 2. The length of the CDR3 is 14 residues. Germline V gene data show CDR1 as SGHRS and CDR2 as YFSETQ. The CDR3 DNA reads TGCGCCAGCAGCTTGGAGGGAGGGGAAGAGACCCAGTACTTC. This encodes CASSLEGGEETQYF.

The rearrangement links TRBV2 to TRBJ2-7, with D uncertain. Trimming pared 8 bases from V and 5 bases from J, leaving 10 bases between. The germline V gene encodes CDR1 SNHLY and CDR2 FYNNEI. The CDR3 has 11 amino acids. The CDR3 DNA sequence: TGTGCCAGCGGGGTGGGTAACGAGCAGTACTTC. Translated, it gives CASGVGNEQYF.

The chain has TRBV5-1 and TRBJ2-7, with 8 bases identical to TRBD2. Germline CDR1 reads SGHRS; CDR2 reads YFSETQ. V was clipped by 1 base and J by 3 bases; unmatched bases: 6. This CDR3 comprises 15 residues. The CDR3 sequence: CASSLSLAGLYEQYF. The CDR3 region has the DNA TGCGCCAGCAGCTTGTCCCTAGCGGGCCTCTACGAGCAGTACTTC.

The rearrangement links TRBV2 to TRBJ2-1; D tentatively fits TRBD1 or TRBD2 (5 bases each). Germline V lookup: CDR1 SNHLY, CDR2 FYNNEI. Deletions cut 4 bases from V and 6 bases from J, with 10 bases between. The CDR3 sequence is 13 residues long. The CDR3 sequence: CASSVGTPNEQFF. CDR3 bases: TGTGCCAGCAGTGTGGGGACCCCCAATGAGCAGTTCTTC. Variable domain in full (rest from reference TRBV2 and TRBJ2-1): EPEVTQTPSHQVTQMGQEVILRCVPISNHLYFYWYRQILGQKVEFLVSFYNNEISEKSEIFDDQFSVERPDGSNFTLKIRSTKLEDSAMYFCASSVGTPNEQFFGPGTRLTVL.

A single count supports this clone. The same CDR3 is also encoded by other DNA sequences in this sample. The CDR3, as DNA: TGTGCCAGCAGTTTTTCCGGGACCTACGAGCAGTACTTC. Translation: CASSFSGTYEQYF. The chain links TRBV28 to TRBJ2-7, with D tentatively TRBD2 (5 bases). Germline V CDR1 and CDR2: MDHEN, SYDVKM. V lost 3 bases and J lost 2, with 8 bases in between. The CDR3 runs to 13 residues. Complete variable domain (other parts from reference TRBV28 and TRBJ2-7): DVKVTQSSRYLVKRTGEKVFLECVQDMDHENMFWYRQDPGLGLRLIYFSYDVKMKEKGDIPEGYSVSREKKERFSLILESASTNQTSMYLCASSFSGTYEQYFGPGTRLTVT.

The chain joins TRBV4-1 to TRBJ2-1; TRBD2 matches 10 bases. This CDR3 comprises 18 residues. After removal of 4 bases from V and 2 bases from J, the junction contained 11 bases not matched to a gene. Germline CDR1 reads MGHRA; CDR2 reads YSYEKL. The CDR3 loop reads CASSPGISGTSAYNEQFF. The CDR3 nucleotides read TGCGCCAGCAGCCCAGGCATATCCGGGACTAGCGCCTACAATGAGCAGTTCTTC.

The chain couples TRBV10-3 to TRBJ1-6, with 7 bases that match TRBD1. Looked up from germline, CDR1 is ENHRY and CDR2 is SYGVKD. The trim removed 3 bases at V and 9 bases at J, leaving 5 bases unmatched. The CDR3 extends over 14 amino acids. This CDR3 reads CAISEGTASSPLHF. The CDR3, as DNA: TGTGCCATCAGTGAAGGGACAGCGTCTTCACCCCTCCACTTT.

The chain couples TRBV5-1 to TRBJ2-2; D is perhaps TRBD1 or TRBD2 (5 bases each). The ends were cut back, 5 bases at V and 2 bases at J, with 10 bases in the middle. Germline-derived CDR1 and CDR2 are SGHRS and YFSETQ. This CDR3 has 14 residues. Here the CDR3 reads CASRRDDNTGELFF. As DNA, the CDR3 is TGCGCCAGCAGAAGGGACGACAACACCGGGGAGCTGTTTTTT. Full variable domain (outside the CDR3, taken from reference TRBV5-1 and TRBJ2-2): KAGVTQTPRYLIKTRGQQVTLSCSPISGHRSVSWYQQTPGQGLQFLFEYFSETQRNKGNFPGRFSGRQFSNSRSEMNVSTLELGDSALYLCASRRDDNTGELFFGEGSRLTVL.

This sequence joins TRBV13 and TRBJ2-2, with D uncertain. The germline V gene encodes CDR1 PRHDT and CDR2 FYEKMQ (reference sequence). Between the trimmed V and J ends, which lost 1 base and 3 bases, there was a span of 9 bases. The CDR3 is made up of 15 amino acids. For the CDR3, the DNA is TGTGCCAGCAGCTTAGAAACCGAATACACCGGGGAGCTGTTTTTT. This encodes CASSLETEYTGELFF.

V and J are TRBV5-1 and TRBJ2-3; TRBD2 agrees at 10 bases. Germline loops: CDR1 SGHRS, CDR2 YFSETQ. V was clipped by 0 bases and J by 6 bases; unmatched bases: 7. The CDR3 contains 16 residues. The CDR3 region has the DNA TGCGCCAGCAGCTTGGGCACTAGCGGGAATTCGGATACGCAGTATTTT. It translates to CASSLGTSGNSDTQYF. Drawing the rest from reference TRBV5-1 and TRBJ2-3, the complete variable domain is KAGVTQTPRYLIKTRGQQVTLSCSPISGHRSVSWYQQTPGQGLQFLFEYFSETQRNKGNFPGRFSGRQFSNSRSEMNVSTLELGDSALYLCASSLGTSGNSDTQYFGPGTRLTVL.

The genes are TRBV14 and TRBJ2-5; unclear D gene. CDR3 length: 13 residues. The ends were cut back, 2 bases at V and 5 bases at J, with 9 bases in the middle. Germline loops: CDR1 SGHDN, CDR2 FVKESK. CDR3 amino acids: CASSQQTWETQYF. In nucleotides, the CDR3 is TGTGCCAGCAGCCAACAAACCTGGGAGACCCAGTACTTC.

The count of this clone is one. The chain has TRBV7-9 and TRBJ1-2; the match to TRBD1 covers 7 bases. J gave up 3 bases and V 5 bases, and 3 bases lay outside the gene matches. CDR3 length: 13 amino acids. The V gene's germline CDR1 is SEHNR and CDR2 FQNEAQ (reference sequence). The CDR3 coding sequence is TGTGCCAGCAGCCCCCAGGGGGACTATGGCTACACCTTC. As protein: CASSPQGDYGYTF.

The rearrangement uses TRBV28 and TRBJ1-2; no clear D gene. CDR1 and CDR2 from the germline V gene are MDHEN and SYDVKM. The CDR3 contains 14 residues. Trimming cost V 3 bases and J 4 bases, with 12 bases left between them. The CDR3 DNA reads TGTGCCAGCAGTTTCCGGGGTCAGGCCTATGGCTACACCTTC. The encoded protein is CASSFRGQAYGYTF.